The 3 T cell receptor beta chains below were found in one sample sequenced in a study of human versus mouse CDR3 diversity and MHC coevolution. The protocol was immunoSEQ multiplex PCR, while the TCRdb copy is restricted to in-frame clones and leaves out a portion. The sample has around 74,000 clones; approximately 90% are singletons. Sequences were obtained from naive CD4+ T cells from blood. Noted subset: CD45RO-negative CD62L-positive naive CD4 T cells. The receptors here all came from a person between 25 and 70 years old in good health.

V usage is TRBV6-6 and J usage is TRBJ2-1; D is unclear. Trimming cost V 0 bases and J 3 bases, with 9 bases left between them. Germline assignment: CDR1 MNHNY and CDR2 SVGAGI (reference sequence). The CDR3 loop spans 15 amino acids. As DNA, the CDR3 is TGTGCCAGCAGTTACTCGATGGGCTACTACAATGAGCAGTTCTTC. Amino acids: CASSYSMGYYNEQFF.

The V and J genes are TRBV6-6 and TRBJ2-5; 9 nucleotides agree with TRBD1. Germline CDR1 reads MNHNY; CDR2 reads SVGAGI (reference sequence). CDR3 size: 12 residues. V gave up 5 bases and J gave up 11 bases; unmatched junction bases: 6. The CDR3 DNA is TGTGCCAGCAGTGGGACAGGGCGGGAGCAGTACTTC. Translated: CASSGTGREQYF.

The rearrangement uses TRBV5-1 and TRBJ2-3; maybe TRBD2 (5 bases). The CDR3 has 15 amino acids. Germline assignment: CDR1 SGHRS and CDR2 YFSETQ. Trimming removed 4 bases at V and 0 bases at J, with 12 bases between. CDR3 in DNA: TGCGCCAGCAGCGGAGGACTCTTAAGCACAGATACGCAGTATTTT. It translates to CASSGGLLSTDTQYF.